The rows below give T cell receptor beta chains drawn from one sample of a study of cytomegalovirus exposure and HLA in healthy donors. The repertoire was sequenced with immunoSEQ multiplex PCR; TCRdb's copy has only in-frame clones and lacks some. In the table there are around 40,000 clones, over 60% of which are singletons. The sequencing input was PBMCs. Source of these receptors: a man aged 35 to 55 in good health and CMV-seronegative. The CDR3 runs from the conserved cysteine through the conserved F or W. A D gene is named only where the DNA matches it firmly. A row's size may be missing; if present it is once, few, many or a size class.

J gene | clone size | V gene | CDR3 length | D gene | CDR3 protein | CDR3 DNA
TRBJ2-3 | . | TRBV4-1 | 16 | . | CASSQGSTAATDTQYF | TGCGCCAGCAGCCAAGGGTCTACCGCGGCGACAGATACGCAGTATTTT
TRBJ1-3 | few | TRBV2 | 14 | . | CASGGGASGNTIYF | TGTGCCAGCGGGGGGGGAGCCTCTGGAAACACCATATATTTT
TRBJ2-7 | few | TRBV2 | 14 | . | CASIGSESSYEQYF | TGTGCCAGCATTGGGTCGGAGAGCTCCTACGAGCAGTACTTC
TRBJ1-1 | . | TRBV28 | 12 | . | CATNRRYTEAFF | TGTGCCACGAACAGGCGGTACACTGAAGCTTTCTTT
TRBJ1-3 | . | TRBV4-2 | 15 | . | CASSQDGQTGNTIYF | TGTGCCAGCAGCCAAGATGGGCAGACTGGAAACACCATATATTTT
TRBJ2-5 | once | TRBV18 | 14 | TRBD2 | CASSGLAGQETQYF | TGTGCCAGCTCCGGACTAGCGGGACAAGAGACCCAGTACTTC
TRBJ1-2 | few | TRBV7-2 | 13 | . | CASSRQGSDGYTF | TGTGCCAGCAGCCGCCAGGGGTCGGATGGCTACACCTTC
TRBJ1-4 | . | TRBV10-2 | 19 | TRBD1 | CASSEPLYLGQGTNEKLFF | TGCGCCAGCAGTGAGCCGCTATACCTCGGACAGGGAACTAATGAAAAACTGTTTTTT
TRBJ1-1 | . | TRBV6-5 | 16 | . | CASSYRGGVVETEAFF | TGTGCCAGCAGTTACCGAGGGGGGGTAGTAGAGACTGAAGCTTTCTTT
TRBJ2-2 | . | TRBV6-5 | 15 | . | CASSLSRITAGELFF | TGTGCCAGCAGTTTAAGCAGGATAACGGCCGGGGAGCTGTTTTTT
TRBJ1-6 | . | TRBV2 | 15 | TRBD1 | CASSVTTGLNSPLHF | TGTGCCAGCAGTGTGACGACAGGGCTAAATTCACCCCTCCACTTT
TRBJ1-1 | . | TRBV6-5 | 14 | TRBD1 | CASSPTGAKTEAFF | TGTGCCAGCAGTCCGACAGGGGCTAAAACTGAAGCTTTCTTT
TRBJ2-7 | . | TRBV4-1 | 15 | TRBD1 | CASSLRDRGSYEQYF | TGCGCCAGCAGCCTCCGGGACAGGGGCTCCTACGAGCAGTACTTC
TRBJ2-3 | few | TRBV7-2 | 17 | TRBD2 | CASSGTAGAPHTDTQYF | TGTGCCAGCAGCGGAACAGCGGGGGCCCCGCACACAGATACGCAGTATTTT
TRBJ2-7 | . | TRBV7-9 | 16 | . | CASSPGLAEGAYEQYF | TGTGCCAGCAGCCCTGGGCTGGCGGAGGGAGCCTACGAGCAGTACTTC
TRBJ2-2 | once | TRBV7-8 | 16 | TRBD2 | CASSLYPSGGAGELFF | TGTGCCAGCAGCTTATACCCTAGCGGGGGGGCCGGGGAGCTGTTTTTT
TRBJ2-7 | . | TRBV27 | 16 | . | CASSSGGAPRPYEQYF | TGTGCCAGCAGTTCTGGGGGGGCTCCGCGCCCCTACGAGCAGTACTTC
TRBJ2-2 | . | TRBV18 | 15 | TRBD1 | CASSAGTANTGELFF | TGTGCCAGCTCAGCCGGGACAGCGAACACCGGGGAGCTGTTTTTT
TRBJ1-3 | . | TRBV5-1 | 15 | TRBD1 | CASSAGQSSGNTIYF | TGCGCCAGCAGCGCGGGACAGAGCTCTGGAAACACCATATATTTT
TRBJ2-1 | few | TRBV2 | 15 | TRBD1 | CASSEGQTGINEQFF | TGTGCCAGCAGTGAAGGCCAGACAGGGATCAATGAGCAGTTCTTC
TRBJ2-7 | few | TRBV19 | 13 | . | CASSIEQGRKQYF | TGTGCCAGTAGTATAGAACAGGGAAGGAAGCAGTACTTC
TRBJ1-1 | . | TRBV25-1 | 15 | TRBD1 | CASSEDRGQGTEAFF | TGTGCCAGCAGTGAGGACAGGGGGCAGGGCACTGAAGCTTTCTTT
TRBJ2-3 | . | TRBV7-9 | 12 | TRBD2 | CAADWGGDTQYF | TGTGCCGCCGACTGGGGGGGAGATACGCAGTATTTT
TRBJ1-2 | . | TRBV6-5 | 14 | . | CASSYSNGAGGYTF | TGTGCCAGCAGTTACTCGAACGGGGCGGGGGGCTACACCTTC
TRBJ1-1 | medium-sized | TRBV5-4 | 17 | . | CASSLGPDIPLGAEAFF | TGTGCCAGCAGCTTGGGGCCTGATATTCCGCTGGGAGCTGAAGCTTTCTTT
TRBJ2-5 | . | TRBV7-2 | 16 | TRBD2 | CASSLGLAGAQETQYF | TGTGCCAGCAGCTTGGGACTAGCGGGGGCGCAAGAGACCCAGTACTTC
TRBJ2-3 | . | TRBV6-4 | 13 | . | CASSDSPLDTQYF | TGTGCCAGCAGTGACTCTCCGTTGGATACGCAGTATTTT
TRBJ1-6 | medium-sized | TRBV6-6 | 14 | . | CASSYGGWNSPLHF | TGTGCCAGCAGTTACGGGGGGTGGAATTCACCCCTCCACTTT
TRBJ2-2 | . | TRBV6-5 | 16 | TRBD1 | CASSSGTGRNTGELFF | TGTGCCAGCAGTTCCGGGACAGGTCGAAACACCGGGGAGCTGTTTTTT
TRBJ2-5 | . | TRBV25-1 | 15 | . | CASSPGGYTGETQYF | TGTGCCAGCAGTCCTGGAGGTTACACCGGAGAGACCCAGTACTTC
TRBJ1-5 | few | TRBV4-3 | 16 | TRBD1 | CASSRTNGQGPQPQHF | TGCGCCAGCAGCCGCACTAACGGACAGGGTCCTCAGCCCCAGCATTTT
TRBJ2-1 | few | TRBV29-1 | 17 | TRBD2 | CSVEDLRSGGGYNEQFF | TGCAGCGTTGAAGATCTTCGGTCTGGGGGGGGCTACAATGAGCAGTTCTTC
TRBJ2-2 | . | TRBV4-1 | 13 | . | CASRRENTGELFF | TGCGCCAGCAGGCGAGAGAACACCGGGGAGCTGTTTTTT
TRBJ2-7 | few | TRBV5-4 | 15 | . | CASSLEQEPFYEQYF | TGTGCCAGCAGCTTGGAACAGGAGCCCTTCTACGAGCAGTACTTC
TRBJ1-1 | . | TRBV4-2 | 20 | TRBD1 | CASSQERVPGQGVPDTEAFF | TGTGCCAGCAGCCAAGAGAGGGTACCGGGACAGGGGGTTCCGGACACTGAAGCTTTCTTT
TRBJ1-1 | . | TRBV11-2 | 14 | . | CASSFSGGNTEAFF | TGTGCCAGCAGCTTTTCCGGGGGGAACACTGAAGCTTTCTTT
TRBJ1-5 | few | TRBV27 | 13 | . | CASSSGERGPQHF | TGTGCCAGCAGTTCAGGGGAAAGGGGGCCCCAGCATTTT
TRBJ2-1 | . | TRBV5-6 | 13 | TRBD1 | CASSSDRGNEQFF | TGTGCCAGCAGCTCAGACAGGGGGAATGAGCAGTTCTTC
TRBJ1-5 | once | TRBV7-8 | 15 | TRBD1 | CASSPTGDPNQPQHF | TGTGCCAGCAGCCCTACAGGGGACCCTAATCAGCCCCAGCATTTT
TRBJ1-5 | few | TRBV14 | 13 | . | CASSRQGGEPQHF | TGTGCCAGCAGCCGGCAGGGAGGGGAGCCCCAGCATTTT
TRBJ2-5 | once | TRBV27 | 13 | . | CASSTTSQETQYF | TGTGCCAGCAGTACAACTAGCCAAGAGACCCAGTACTTC
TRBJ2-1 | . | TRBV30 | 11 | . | CASGGVNEQFF | TGTGCCTCGGGCGGGGTCAATGAGCAGTTCTTC
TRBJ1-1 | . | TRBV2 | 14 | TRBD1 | CASRRTGVNTEAFF | TGTGCCAGCAGAAGGACAGGGGTGAACACTGAAGCTTTCTTT
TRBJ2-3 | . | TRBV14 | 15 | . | CASSQDTTSTDTQYF | TGTGCCAGCAGCCAAGATACGACTAGCACAGATACGCAGTATTTT
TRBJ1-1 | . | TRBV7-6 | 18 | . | CASSLAPRGGQGNTEAFF | TGTGCCAGCAGCTTAGCGCCCCGGGGAGGTCAGGGAAACACTGAAGCTTTCTTT
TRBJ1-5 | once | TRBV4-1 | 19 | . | CASSQAPPAETEKNQPQHF | TGCGCCAGCAGCCAAGCACCCCCCGCGGAGACGGAGAAAAATCAGCCCCAGCATTTT
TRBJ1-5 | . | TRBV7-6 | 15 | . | CASSPGGGGGEPQHF | TGTGCCAGCAGCCCCGGAGGCGGAGGCGGTGAGCCCCAGCATTTT
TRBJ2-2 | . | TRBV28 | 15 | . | CASSFPREGTGELFF | TGTGCCAGCAGTTTCCCCAGGGAAGGGACCGGGGAGCTGTTTTTT
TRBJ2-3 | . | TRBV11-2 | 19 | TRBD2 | CASSAGLAGGKSGTDTQYF | TGTGCCAGCAGCGCCGGACTAGCGGGGGGGAAGTCGGGCACAGATACGCAGTATTTT
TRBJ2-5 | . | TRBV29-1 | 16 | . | CSVEEYGQGAGETQYF | TGCAGCGTTGAAGAGTATGGCCAGGGTGCGGGGGAGACCCAGTACTTC
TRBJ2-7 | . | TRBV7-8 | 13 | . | CASSLVNLYEQYF | TGTGCCAGCAGCTTAGTTAATCTCTACGAGCAGTACTTC
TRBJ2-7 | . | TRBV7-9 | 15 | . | CASSHPGHPSYEQYF | TGTGCCAGCAGCCACCCGGGACACCCCTCCTACGAGCAGTACTTC
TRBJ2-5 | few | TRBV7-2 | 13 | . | CASSSERAETQYF | TGTGCCAGCAGCTCGGAGCGAGCAGAGACCCAGTACTTC
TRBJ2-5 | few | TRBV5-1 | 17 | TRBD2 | CASSQGLAGVLQETQYF | TGCGCCAGCAGCCAGGGACTAGCGGGGGTCCTACAAGAGACCCAGTACTTC
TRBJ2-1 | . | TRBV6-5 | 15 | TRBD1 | CASSLEDRGQHEQFF | TGTGCCAGCAGTCTTGAAGACAGGGGGCAACATGAGCAGTTCTTC